This T cell receptor beta chain is from a study of cytomegalovirus exposure and HLA in healthy donors. Study-level points and caveats: The classifier, whose performance was assessed in both the original and validation cohorts, reportedly diagnosed cytomegalovirus status with high specificity and sensitivity.

V gave up 5 bases and J gave up 5 bases; unmatched junction bases: 6. Per the germline V gene, CDR1 is LNHDA and CDR2 is SQIVND (reference sequence). The CDR3 runs to 15 residues. With 60 Vbeta and 13 Jbeta primers, the PCR was carried out. The method was immunoSEQ multiplex PCR; TCRdb's version includes in-frame clones alone and lacks a portion of them. The sample lists around 190,000 clones; 80% to 90% were seen once. Regarding this clone: Its specificity is unknown.

The sequenced sample was PBMCs. This chain joins TRBV19 and TRBJ1-6; 7 bases are shared with TRBD1. The TCR comes from a man in his forties in good health and CMV-seropositive. CDR3 DNA: TGTGCCAGTAGTTTCCCGGACAGGAATAATTCACCCCTCCACTTT. Amino acids: CASSFPDRNNSPLHF. Complete variable domain (other parts from reference TRBV19 and TRBJ1-6): DGGITQSPKYLFRKEGQNVTLSCEQNLNHDAMYWYRQDPGQGLRLIYYSQIVNDFQKGDIAEGYSVSREKKESFPLTVTSAQKNPTAFYLCASSFPDRNNSPLHFGNGTRLTVT.